This TCR beta chain comes out of a study of vaccination effects on CD4 cells after COVID-19. Points on this clone: Antigen specificity is unknown.

Sequencing was performed with immunoSEQ multiplex PCR; in TCRdb, only in-frame clones are kept and a portion is missing. The repertoire has 70,000 or so clones, 78% of them found once; the top ten carry roughly 10%. Study-wide results and limits: After vaccination, at late timepoints, clones induced by infection and by vaccine contracted markedly.

The CDR3 has 15 amino acids. V was clipped by 4 bases and J by 10 bases; unmatched bases: 13. Germline-derived CDR1 and CDR2 are LNHDA and SQIVND (reference sequence). Under the ViraFEST assay, PBMC were stimulated with viral peptide pools so that antigen-specific CD4+ T cells expanded. Sequencing was performed afterwards. Following culture for nine to ten days, CD4+ T cells were isolated. Among the vaccine recipients, none had a prior SARS-CoV-2 infection, and nucleocapsid antibodies were negative. Half-medium changes using IL-2 medium occurred on days 3 and 7. The sequenced sample was CD4+ T cells from PBMCs cultured with SARS-CoV-2 spike peptides, obtained before COVID-19 vaccination. V usage is TRBV19 and J usage is TRBJ2-1, with TRBD1 identical over 7 bases. The source is a human donor who received a COVID-19 vaccine. CDR3 sequence reads: CASSTDRVSAKEQFF. CDR3 nucleotide sequence: TGTGCCAGTAGTACTGACAGGGTTAGCGCTAAAGAGCAGTTCTTC.